This T cell receptor beta chain was found in a study of T cells in localized non-small cell lung cancer. The data were produced by immunoSEQ multiplex PCR, yet TCRdb's version contains in-frame clones alone and is incomplete. The sample carries around 25,000 clones, around 90% recorded once. As concerns this clone: The antigen is unknown.

Study results and caveats: Appearing in adjacent lung were a median roughly 59 of the top 100 tumor clones. Tumor showed lower T cell clonality than uninvolved adjacent lung, where it was highest. Without multi-region sequencing, intratumor heterogeneity could not be excluded.

The CDR3 extends over 14 amino acids. Per germline, CDR1 MGHRA and CDR2 YSYEKL. Trimming stripped 2 bases from V and 7 bases from J, with 12 bases between. The sequence was obtained from a woman aged 40-69 years with stage I lung adenocarcinoma. The chain couples TRBV4-1 to TRBJ2-1, with D unclear. The starting material was peripheral blood, obtained before any cancer treatment. For the CDR3, the DNA is TGCGCCAGCAGCCAACCGCTGGGGAAAAATGAGCAGTTCTTC. This codes for CASSQPLGKNEQFF.